What follows describes a single T cell receptor beta chain. The record originates from a study of blood T cell repertoires in COVID-19. The repertoire was sequenced with immunoSEQ multiplex PCR; TCRdb's copy has only in-frame clones and lacks some. The data show roughly 330,000 clones, roughly 90% seen once. Germline-derived CDR1 and CDR2 are LGHNT and FRNRAP. This CDR3 comprises 14 residues. Unmatched junction bases numbered 2, after V lost 1 base and J lost 5 bases. The source of this sequence is a man aged 18-30 years who had recovered from COVID-19. The source material was peripheral blood. The chain joins TRBV12-5 to TRBJ1-1; 9 nucleotides match TRBD1. In DNA, the CDR3 is TGTGCTAGTGGTTTGGACGACAGGGGGACTGAAGCTTTCTTT. This translates into CASGLDDRGTEAFF.